Listed here are 7 T cell receptor beta chains from one sample, sequenced in a study of blood T cell repertoires in COVID-19. Assay used: immunoSEQ multiplex PCR; TCRdb lists only in-frame clones, some missing. The sample holds about 240,000 clones, roughly nine tenths seen once. Sequencing was done on a sample of peripheral blood. All receptors come from a man aged 55-75 years with acute or convalescent COVID-19.

The V and J genes are TRBV10-2 and TRBJ2-7; D not certain. CDR3 length: 12 residues. Looked up from germline, CDR1 is WSHSY and CDR2 is SAAADI. The V end lost 4 bases, the J end lost 1 base, and 5 bases lay between the germline ends. CDR3 nucleotides: TGCGCCAGCAGTGGGCAGTCCTACGAGCAGTACTTC. This sequence encodes CASSGQSYEQYF.

The rearrangement links TRBV19 to TRBJ1-5, with D perhaps TRBD1 (6 bases). Germline lookup yields CDR1 LNHDA and CDR2 SQIVND (reference sequence). Trimming shortened V by 3 bases and J by 6 bases, and 12 bases separated the two germline ends. The CDR3 totals 14 residues. The CDR3 loop reads CASSMVQGGQPQHF. CDR3 bases: TGTGCCAGTAGTATGGTACAGGGTGGTCAGCCCCAGCATTTT.

The chain employs TRBV18 and TRBJ2-3; 11 bases fit TRBD2. CDR1 KGHSH and CDR2 LQKENI come from the germline V gene. The length of the CDR3 is 16 residues. The V and J ends lost 6 bases and 0 bases, in that order; junction bases with no gene match: 5. CDR3 bases: TGTGCCAGCTCGCCTAGACTAGCGGGGAGCACAGATACGCAGTATTTT. Its protein is CASSPRLAGSTDTQYF.

The chain joins TRBV6-5 to TRBJ1-1, with TRBD1 identical over 8 bases. V shed 6 bases and J 6 bases; nucleotides not matched to a gene: 9. The CDR3 length is 14 residues. Per germline, CDR1 MNHEY and CDR2 SVGAGI. CDR3 nucleotide sequence: TGTGCCAGCAGCCGGGACAGGACTGGGCCTGAAGCTTTCTTT. Protein: CASSRDRTGPEAFF.

The chain has TRBV6-5 and TRBJ1-6; D might be TRBD1 (6 bases). Trimming shortened V by 0 bases and J by 10 bases, and 13 bases separated the two germline ends. Germline V gene data show CDR1 as MNHEY and CDR2 as SVGAGI. The CDR3 has 15 amino acids. The CDR3 DNA sequence: TGTGCCAGCAGTTACTCTATTACAGGGAACTCACCCCTCCACTTT. Amino acid sequence: CASSYSITGNSPLHF.

The CDR3, as DNA: TGTGCCAGCAGTTTATCCCCCGGGTATCAGCCCCAGCATTTT. It yields the protein CASSLSPGYQPQHF. This chain uses TRBV27 with TRBJ1-5, with D hard to call. There are 14 residues in the CDR3. From germline, CDR1 is MNHEY and CDR2 SMNVEV (reference sequence). The V end lost 0 bases, the J end lost 5 bases, and 8 bases lay between the germline ends.

The chain carries TRBV25-1 and TRBJ1-1, with 8 bases lining up with TRBD1. CDR3 length: 15 amino acids. Per germline, CDR1 MGHDK and CDR2 SYGVNS. Trimming took 3 bases from V and 3 from J; bases not matched to a gene: 6. CDR3 residues: CASSEPSTGDTEAFF. CDR3 DNA: TGTGCCAGCAGTGAGCCCTCGACAGGGGACACTGAAGCTTTCTTT.